Listed below are T cell receptor beta chains from one sample, sequenced in a study of identifying expanded T cells in peripheral blood. Method: immunoSEQ multiplex PCR; TCRdb's copy keeps in-frame clones and lacks some. The sample carries 75,000 to 100,000 clones, about 91% recorded once. Sequences were obtained from blood. The receptor source for this set is a person between 18 and 69 years old in good health. Both conserved end residues are part of each CDR3. The D gene is left open where the match is weak.

D,J,V,DNA,CDR3
TRBD1,TRBJ1-2,TRBV25-1,TGTGCCAGCAGGGAACAGGGGGCTGATGGCTACACCTTC,CASREQGADGYTF
NA,TRBJ1-1,TRBV19,TGTGCCAGTAGTCATCAGGGGACCCCGAACACTGAAGCTTTCTTT,CASSHQGTPNTEAFF
NA,TRBJ2-7,TRBV5-4,TGTGCCAGCAGCCACTGGGGCTACGAGCAGTACTTC,CASSHWGYEQYF
NA,TRBJ1-4,TRBV6-6,TGTGCCAGCAGTTACGGAGAAAAACTGTTTTTT,CASSYGEKLFF
NA,TRBJ2-2,TRBV5-6,TGTGCCAGCAGCCCTCTTTCGGCGAACACCGGGGAGCTGTTTTTT,CASSPLSANTGELFF
NA,TRBJ1-2,TRBV20-1,TGCAGTGCTAGAGAAACCCTCCAGGGCCCCTTC,CSARETLQGPF
NA,TRBJ2-5,TRBV6-5,TGTGCCAGCAGTTACGGGACGGCCCAAGAGACCCAGTACTTC,CASSYGTAQETQYF
NA,TRBJ2-7,TRBV6-5,TGTGCCAGCAGTCCCCTCCAGGGCCGGGGCGAGCAGTACTTC,CASSPLQGRGEQYF
NA,TRBJ2-2,TRBV11-2,TGTGCCAGCAGCCTACTCCTCGGGGAGCTGTTTTTT,CASSLLLGELFF
TRBD1,TRBJ1-1,TRBV7-2,TGTGCCAGCAGCCGTCGGACAGGGAACACTGAAGCTTTCTTT,CASSRRTGNTEAFF
NA,TRBJ2-2,TRBV19,TGTGCCAGTAGTCCACCCGGGTGGGCTAGGCCGCTTTTT,CASSPPGWARPLF
NA,TRBJ1-3,TRBV7-2,TGTGCCAGCAGCTTGGACAGCTCTGGAAACACCATATATTTT,CASSLDSSGNTIYF
NA,TRBJ2-7,TRBV6-5,TGTGCCAGCAGTTACGCGTCTACGTCGGGCTACGAGCAGTACTTC,CASSYASTSGYEQYF
TRBD2,TRBJ2-1,TRBV28,TGTGCCAGCAGTCGTAAGAGCGGGATATCCTACAATGAGCAGTTCTTC,CASSRKSGISYNEQFF
NA,TRBJ1-5,TRBV4-2,TGTGCCAGCAGCCAAGAAGTCAGGGGTAATCAGCCCCAGCATTTT,CASSQEVRGNQPQHF
TRBD1,TRBJ1-2,TRBV29-1,TGCAGCGTTGGAGGACAGGGAGAAGGCTACACCTTC,CSVGGQGEGYTF
TRBD1,TRBJ1-1,TRBV2,TGTGCCAGCAGTGAAGCCCCCGGGACAGCTGAAGCTTTCTTT,CASSEAPGTAEAFF
NA,TRBJ2-5,TRBV5-3,TGTGCCAGAAGCTTCAGGGTGCCCTCCCAAGAGACCCAGTACTTC,CARSFRVPSQETQYF
TRBD2,TRBJ2-5,TRBV27,TGTGCCAGCAGTTTACGTTCGGGGGGTACCCAAGAGACCCAGTACTTC,CASSLRSGGTQETQYF
TRBD1,TRBJ2-5,TRBV18,TGTGCCAGCTCACCGGGACAGCAAGAGACCCAGTACTTC,CASSPGQQETQYF
NA,TRBJ2-1,TRBV19,TGTGCCAGTAGGCCAGCAGGACCCTACAATGAGCAGTTCTTC,CASRPAGPYNEQFF
NA,TRBJ2-5,TRBV12-5,TGTGCTAGTGGCCCGTATAGTGGGGAGACCCAGTACTTC,CASGPYSGETQYF
TRBD1,TRBJ1-4,TRBV2,TGTGCCAGCAGCACGACAGGGGTCTCTGAAAAACTGTTTTTT,CASSTTGVSEKLFF
NA,TRBJ1-6,TRBV6-6,TGTGCCACCGCCGTCTCCTCCTATAATTCACCCCTCCACTTT,CATAVSSYNSPLHF
TRBD2,TRBJ2-5,TRBV7-2,TGTGCCAGCAGCCTAGGAGGGACTAGCGGGACCAACACCCAGTACTTC,CASSLGGTSGTNTQYF
NA,TRBJ1-1,TRBV29-1,TGCAGCGGAATTCTTGGAATGAACACTGAAGCTTTCTTT,CSGILGMNTEAFF